The 23 T cell receptor beta chains below were found in one sample sequenced in a study of vaccination and CD4 T cells after COVID-19. The Oncomine TCR Beta short-read assay sequenced DNA from cultured CD4+ T cells. MiXCR, applied by TCRdb to the PCR reads, yields one record per CDR3 protein. The profile shows over 8,000 distinct CDR3 sequences, 55% to 75% of them singletons. The treatment was: 10-day PBMC culture with coronavirus spike peptide pools or control peptides (ViraFEST assay). These receptors have no identified antigens. Sequenced material: CD4+ T cells from blood, cultured in vitro. These receptors came from a human donor who had recovered from COVID-19.

The rearrangement uses TRBV11-2 and TRBJ2-3; 7 nucleotides align to TRBD2. From germline, CDR1 is SGHAT and CDR2 FQNNGV. Trimming cost V 0 bases and J 1 base; bases outside gene matches: 1. CDR3 length: 15 amino acids. The CDR3 DNA is TGTGCCAGCAGCTTAGAGGGACTACGCACAGATACGCAGTATTTT. Its translation: CASSLEGLRTDTQYF.

This chain joins TRBV30 and TRBJ1-3; the match to TRBD1 covers 9 bases. V lost 2 bases and J lost 15; bases outside the gene matches: 8. The V gene's germline CDR1 is GTSNPN and CDR2 SVGIG (reference sequence). This CDR3 comprises 12 residues. The CDR3 coding sequence is TGTGCCTGGAGTCCTCTGGACAGGGGAAAATATTTT. Amino acid sequence: CAWSPLDRGKYF.

This clonotype was counted between two and nine times. This rearrangement joins TRBV7-2 to TRBJ2-5; no clear D gene. The CDR3 has 11 amino acids. Germline V gene lookup returns CDR1 SGHTA and CDR2 FQGNSA. V was clipped by 5 bases and J by 5 bases, with 6 bases between them. CDR3 in DNA: TGTGCCAGCAGCCCTGGTGAGACCCAGTACTTC. Translation gives CASSPGETQYF. Combining the CDR3 with reference TRBV7-2 and TRBJ2-5 gives the whole variable domain GAGVSQSPSNKVTEKGKDVELRCDPISGHTALYWYRQSLGQGLEFLIYFQGNSAPDKSGLPSDRFSAERTGGSVSTLTIQRTQQEDSAVYLCASSPGETQYFGPGTRLLVL.

This clonotype was seen more than once but under ten times. The rearrangement links TRBV12-3 or TRBV12-4 to TRBJ1-1; 11 nucleotides align to TRBD1. The CDR3 is 17 amino acids. V shed 5 bases and J 0 bases; nucleotides not matched to a gene: 8. The CDR3 coding sequence is TGTGCCAGCAGTCCGGGACAGGGGGACCTAATGAACACTGAAGCTTTCTTT. This gives the protein CASSPGQGDLMNTEAFF.

This clonotype occurred a few times. The chain carries TRBV27 and TRBJ2-5, with D perhaps being TRBD1 or TRBD2 (5 bases each). Germline-derived CDR1 and CDR2 are MNHEY and SMNVEV (reference sequence). V gave up 2 bases and J gave up 1 base, with 11 bases separating them. This CDR3 contains 15 residues. The CDR3 loop is CASSLRGPFQETQYF. CDR3 nucleotides: TGTGCCAGCAGTTTAAGGGGACCCTTCCAAGAGACCCAGTACTTC.

The genes are TRBV20-1 and TRBJ1-6; D is ambiguous. The CDR3 has 13 residues. The germline V gene encodes CDR1 DFQATT and CDR2 SNEGSKA (reference sequence). The V gene lost 3 bases and the J gene lost 12 bases, with 15 bases spanning the gap. CDR3: CSASYGWEGPLHF. CDR3 nucleotide sequence: TGCAGTGCTAGTTATGGTTGGGAGGGACCCCTCCACTTT.

This chain uses TRBV20-1 with TRBJ1-1; 8 positions match TRBD1. The V segment lost 6 bases and the J segment 10 bases; nucleotides outside the gene matches: 7. Germline values: CDR1 DFQATT, CDR2 SNEGSKA (reference sequence). The CDR3 length is 11 residues. CDR3 residues: CSAGTGDRAFF. The CDR3 nucleotides read TGCAGTGCCGGGACAGGAGATCGAGCTTTCTTT.

The count of this clonotype is one. This chain joins TRBV19 and TRBJ2-5; TRBD1 aligns across 9 bases. This CDR3 contains 14 residues. V trimming: 6 bases; J trimming: 8 bases; junction bases outside the gene matches: 10. Germline loops: CDR1 LNHDA, CDR2 SQIVND (reference sequence). DNA for the CDR3: TGTGCCAGTAGCGGAGGACAGGGGCCACGAACCCAGTACTTC. Translated, it gives CASSGGQGPRTQYF.

The CDR3 loop reads CASSEMGQGTGELFF. CDR3 sequence (DNA): TGTGCCAGCAGTGAAATGGGACAGGGAACCGGGGAGCTGTTTTTT. The chain joins TRBV2 to TRBJ2-2; 9 bases fit TRBD1. Looked up from germline, CDR1 is SNHLY and CDR2 is FYNNEI. After removal of 2 bases from V and 5 bases from J, the junction contained 3 bases not matched to a gene. The CDR3 is 15 residues long.

The V call is TRBV7-6, the J call TRBJ1-1; no clear D. Per germline, CDR1 SGHVS and CDR2 FNYEAQ. V was trimmed by 1 base and J by 6 bases, leaving 9 bases between them. The CDR3 loop spans 13 amino acids. CDR3 sequence reads: CASSLVSSAEAFF. The CDR3 nucleotides are TGTGCCAGCAGCTTAGTCTCGTCGGCTGAAGCTTTCTTT.

The chain combines TRBV7-2 with TRBJ2-5; 8 positions match TRBD2. Trimming removed 5 bases from V and 5 bases from J; junction bases left unmatched: 16. CDR3 length: 17 amino acids. CDR1 is SGHTA and CDR2 is FQGNSA in the germline V gene. The CDR3 bases are TGTGCCAGCAGCCATAAACCGTGGATAGCGGGAAACGAGACCCAGTACTTC. Translation: CASSHKPWIAGNETQYF.

The chain is built from TRBV12-3 or TRBV12-4 and TRBJ1-1; no reliable D call. The V end was cut by 6 bases, the J end by 3 bases, with 17 bases between. CDR3 length: 15 residues. CDR3 in amino acids: CASSRDPLVDTEAFF. In nucleotides, the CDR3 is TGTGCCAGCAGCCGGGATCCTTTAGTGGACACTGAAGCTTTCTTT.

The V gene is TRBV7-8, the J gene TRBJ1-5, with D uncertain. From germline, CDR1 is SGHVS and CDR2 FQNEAQ. This CDR3 region has 16 residues. Trimming removed 1 base at V and 0 bases at J, with 10 bases between. This chain's CDR3 is CASSLGSKYSNQPQHF. As DNA, the CDR3 is TGTGCCAGCAGCTTAGGCTCAAAATATAGCAATCAGCCCCAGCATTTT.

This clonotype is a singleton in its sample. V gene TRBV6-1 combines with J gene TRBJ1-1; tentatively, D is TRBD1 (6 bases). The V gene's germline CDR1 is MNHNS and CDR2 SASEGT. V lost 8 bases, J lost 4 bases, and 14 bases lay in between. The CDR3 has 13 amino acids. CDR3 loop: CASPGEGSTEAFF. The CDR3 region has the DNA TGTGCCAGCCCAGGGGAGGGGAGCACTGAAGCTTTCTTT.

The chain has TRBV11-3 and TRBJ2-5; D is possibly TRBD1 or TRBD2 (5 bases each). Germline V lookup: CDR1 SGHNT, CDR2 YENEEA. Trimming shortened V by 3 bases and J by 1 base, and 24 bases separated the two germline ends. CDR3 length equals 19 residues. The chain's CDR3 is CASSFWEWGSGRVQETQYF. The DNA for the CDR3 is TGTGCCAGCAGCTTCTGGGAATGGGGGAGTGGGCGAGTCCAAGAGACCCAGTACTTC.

The V gene is TRBV7-9, the J gene TRBJ1-2; TRBD1 agrees at 7 bases. The CDR3 has 14 amino acids. V lost 3 bases to trimming and J lost 4 bases; unmatched junction nucleotides: 5. Germline assignment: CDR1 SEHNR and CDR2 FQNEAQ (reference sequence). The CDR3 nucleotides read TGTGCCAGCAGCTTGACGGGACAGTCCTATGGCTACACCTTC. This codes for CASSLTGQSYGYTF.

This chain joins TRBV10-3 and TRBJ2-3, with TRBD1 as a possible D gene (5 bases). Germline assignment: CDR1 ENHRY and CDR2 SYGVKD. The CDR3 totals 14 residues. V shed 10 bases and J shed 4 bases, with 18 bases lying between them. CDR3 protein: CATKTAVSPDTQYF. The CDR3 DNA reads as TGTGCCACGAAGACAGCAGTCTCCCCAGATACGCAGTATTTT.

J is TRBJ1-1 and V is TRBV7-3; D is uncertain. CDR3 length: 13 amino acids. Trimming took off 1 base at V and 1 base at J, with 4 bases between the two ends. Germline V gene lookup returns CDR1 SGHTA and CDR2 FQGTGA. CDR3 in amino acids: CASSLRKNTEAFF. CDR3 in DNA: TGTGCCAGCAGCTTAAGGAAGAACACTGAAGCTTTCTTT.

The chain employs TRBV20-1 and TRBJ1-1; tentative D call: TRBD1 (5 bases). Trimming shortened V by 1 base and J by 5 bases, and 8 bases separated the two germline ends. This CDR3 has 12 amino acids. From germline, CDR1 is DFQATT and CDR2 SNEGSKA (reference sequence). The CDR3 region is CSARVGETEAFF. The DNA of the CDR3 is TGCAGTGCTAGAGTGGGGGAAACTGAAGCTTTCTTT.

J is TRBJ2-1 and V is TRBV7-9; 14 bases map to TRBD2. The germline V gene encodes CDR1 SEHNR and CDR2 FQNEAQ (reference sequence). The CDR3 length is 19 residues. With 5 bases clipped from V and 4 bases from J, the junction kept 13 bases outside the gene matches. CDR3 sequence: CASSPGLAGARGGYNEQFF. The CDR3 nucleotides read TGTGCCAGCAGCCCGGGACTAGCGGGGGCCCGTGGGGGATACAATGAGCAGTTCTTC. Filled out from reference TRBV7-9 and TRBJ2-1, the complete variable domain reads DTGVSQNPRHKITKRGQNVTFRCDPISEHNRLYWYRQTLGQGPEFLTYFQNEAQLEKSRLLSDRFSAERPKGSFSTLEIQRTEQGDSAMYLCASSPGLAGARGGYNEQFFGPGTRLTVL.

The chain recombines TRBV7-9 with TRBJ1-4; D perhaps matches TRBD1 (5 bases). V shed 4 bases and J shed 11 bases, with 14 bases lying between them. The CDR3 spans 13 residues. CDR1 is SEHNR, CDR2 FQNEAQ, per germline (reference sequence). CDR3 protein: CASSSARVGKLFF. Here the CDR3 DNA reads TGTGCCAGCAGCTCCGCCAGGGTCGGCAAACTGTTTTTT.

The chain carries TRBV19 and TRBJ2-3; the match to TRBD2 covers 9 bases. Germline V CDR1 and CDR2: LNHDA, SQIVND (reference sequence). V lost 6 bases to trimming and J lost 1 base; unmatched junction nucleotides: 8. The CDR3 extends over 16 amino acids. The CDR3 DNA reads TGTGCCAGTAGCTTGACTAGCGGCTATGGCACAGATACGCAGTATTTT. Its protein product is CASSLTSGYGTDTQYF. The full variable domain, in which reference TRBV19 and TRBJ2-3 provide the parts outside the CDR3, is DGGITQSPKYLFRKEGQNVTLSCEQNLNHDAMYWYRQDPGQGLRLIYYSQIVNDFQKGDIAEGYSVSREKKESFPLTVTSAQKNPTAFYLCASSLTSGYGTDTQYFGPGTRLTVL.

The chain couples TRBV30 to TRBJ1-5; a possible D gene is TRBD1 (6 bases). The V end lost 3 bases, the J end lost 9 bases, and 15 bases lay between the germline ends. CDR3 length: 13 residues. Per the germline V gene, CDR1 is GTSNPN and CDR2 is SVGIG (reference sequence). CDR3 nucleotides: TGTGCCTGGAGGCTACAGGGAACCGGGCCCCAGCATTTT. Encoded protein: CAWRLQGTGPQHF.